These T cell receptor beta chains were read from a single sample in a study of cytomegalovirus exposure and HLA in healthy donors. This table comes from immunoSEQ multiplex PCR, and its TCRdb copy is limited to in-frame clones, with some not included. The sample holds 150,000 to 200,000 clones; 85% are singletons and the top ten take under 2.5%. The source material was PBMCs. The receptor source for this set is a young man in good health and CMV-seropositive. Each CDR3 is given with its conserved first and last residue. Fields, in order: J gene, clone size, D gene, V gene, CDR3 protein, CDR3 DNA. A D gene is named only where the DNA matches it firmly. Clone size appears in some rows only: once, few, many, or a class for an expanded clone.

>TRBJ2-5|once|NA|TRBV25-1
CASSEWEEETQYF
TGTGCCAGCAGTGAATGGGAGGAAGAGACCCAGTACTTC
>TRBJ2-1|NA|TRBD2|TRBV9
CASSVGPSGGRGNEQFF
TGTGCCAGCAGCGTAGGTCCTAGCGGGGGGCGCGGCAATGAGCAGTTCTTC
>TRBJ2-1|NA|TRBD2|TRBV7-3
CASSLTLLAGGRYNEQFF
TGTGCCAGCAGCTTAACCCTACTAGCGGGGGGACGGTACAATGAGCAGTTCTTC
>TRBJ2-7|NA|NA|TRBV4-1
CASSLRQAFSYEQYF
TGCGCCAGCAGCCTCCGACAGGCCTTCTCCTACGAGCAGTACTTC
>TRBJ2-1|NA|TRBD1|TRBV27
CASNTGGSEQFF
TGTGCCAGCAACACAGGGGGCAGTGAGCAGTTCTTC
>TRBJ2-3|NA|TRBD2|TRBV5-1
CASSLRTSGGATQYF
TGCGCCAGCAGCCTGAGGACTAGCGGGGGTGCTACGCAGTATTTT
>TRBJ1-2|few|NA|TRBV2
CASTGYPSSGYTF
TGTGCCAGCACTGGGTATCCCTCTAGTGGCTACACCTTC
>TRBJ2-4|NA|NA|TRBV4-2
CASSQDLITVAKNIQYF
TGTGCCAGCAGCCAAGATCTAATAACAGTAGCCAAAAACATTCAGTACTTC
>TRBJ2-1|NA|TRBD2|TRBV11-2
CASSLVAGGRYNEQFF
TGTGCCAGCAGCTTAGTGGCGGGGGGGCGCTACAATGAGCAGTTCTTC
>TRBJ2-7|NA|TRBD2|TRBV11-1
CASSEGLDLSSYEQYF
TGTGCCAGCAGCGAAGGACTAGACCTTAGCTCCTACGAGCAGTACTTC
>TRBJ2-5|NA|TRBD2|TRBV6-6
CASGGGAGETQYF
TGTGCCAGCGGCGGGGGGGCCGGGGAGACCCAGTACTTC
>TRBJ1-2|NA|TRBD1|TRBV7-9
CASSPRDRGPDGYTF
TGTGCCAGCAGCCCACGGGACAGGGGGCCTGACGGCTACACCTTC
>TRBJ1-1|once|NA|TRBV7-2
CASSQRRGLNTEAFF
TGTGCCAGCAGCCAAAGGAGGGGATTGAACACTGAAGCTTTCTTT
>TRBJ2-7|NA|TRBD1|TRBV19
CASSAKVQGSYEQYF
TGTGCCAGTAGTGCCAAGGTACAGGGGTCCTACGAGCAGTACTTC
>TRBJ2-7|NA|NA|TRBV29-1
CSVEGTRDPPYEQYF
TGCAGCGTTGAAGGGACGAGGGATCCCCCCTACGAGCAGTACTTC
>TRBJ2-7|NA|TRBD2|TRBV19
CASSIELAGDLYEQYF
TGTGCCAGTAGTATAGAACTAGCGGGTGACCTCTACGAGCAGTACTTC
>TRBJ2-7|NA|TRBD1|TRBV2
CASRKGAGYEQYF
TGTGCCAGCCGGAAGGGGGCTGGTTACGAGCAGTACTTC
>TRBJ2-7|NA|NA|TRBV5-8
CVGRVGGRDEQYF
TGTGTCGGCAGGGTTGGGGGCAGGGACGAGCAGTACTTC
>TRBJ2-1|NA|TRBD2|TRBV5-1
CASSLGGGVYNEQFF
TGCGCCAGCAGCTTGGGTGGGGGGGTTTACAATGAGCAGTTCTTC
>TRBJ1-3|NA|NA|TRBV28
CASRDLVGNTIYF
TGTGCCAGCAGGGACTTAGTTGGAAACACCATATATTTT
>TRBJ2-7|NA|NA|TRBV7-9
CASSIDGYEQYF
TGTGCCAGCAGCATAGACGGCTACGAGCAGTACTTC
>TRBJ2-3|few|TRBD2|TRBV9
CASSVEGLAGPTDTQYF
TGTGCCAGCAGCGTAGAGGGACTAGCGGGGCCCACAGATACGCAGTATTTT
>TRBJ2-3|NA|NA|TRBV5-1
CASSLDLTDTQYF
TGCGCCAGCAGCTTGGACCTAACAGATACGCAGTATTTT
>TRBJ1-5|NA|TRBD1|TRBV2
CASRGDRAGQPQHF
TGTGCCAGCAGAGGCGACAGGGCGGGTCAGCCCCAGCATTTT
>TRBJ1-6|few|NA|TRBV2
CASRAGGAGSPLHF
TGTGCCAGCAGGGCAGGAGGGGCGGGATCACCCCTCCACTTT
>TRBJ2-7|NA|TRBD2|TRBV27
CASSWTSGYAYEQYF
TGTGCCAGCAGTTGGACTAGCGGATATGCCTACGAGCAGTACTTC
>TRBJ2-1|NA|NA|TRBV7-2
CASSLDRPDNEQFF
TGTGCCAGCAGCTTGGACAGACCTGACAATGAGCAGTTCTTC
>TRBJ2-1|few|NA|TRBV5-1
CASSLHGIKTGYNEQFF
TGCGCCAGCAGCCTACACGGAATAAAGACAGGATACAATGAGCAGTTCTTC
>TRBJ1-5|NA|NA|TRBV11-2
CASSRSPDQPQHF
TGTGCCAGCTCTCGGTCCCCCGATCAGCCCCAGCATTTT
>TRBJ2-5|NA|NA|TRBV25-1
CASSVGGSQETQYF
TGTGCCAGCAGTGTGGGGGGAAGTCAAGAGACCCAGTACTTC
>TRBJ2-5|NA|TRBD2|TRBV2
CASSSGASGGVTGETQYF
TGTGCCAGCAGCTCGGGGGCTAGCGGGGGGGTAACGGGGGAGACCCAGTACTTC
>TRBJ2-5|NA|TRBD2|TRBV29-1
CSASGDSETQYF
TGCAGCGCTAGCGGGGACTCAGAGACCCAGTACTTC
>TRBJ1-4|once|NA|TRBV7-9
CASSPRTRHEKLFF
TGTGCCAGCAGCCCTCGGACTCGTCATGAAAAACTGTTTTTT
>TRBJ2-7|NA|TRBD2|TRBV7-2
CASSSASGGYEQYF
TGTGCCAGCAGCAGCGCTAGCGGGGGCTACGAGCAGTACTTC
>TRBJ1-3|NA|NA|TRBV5-1
CASSFRGGNTIYF
TGCGCCAGCAGCTTCAGGGGTGGAAACACCATATATTTT
>TRBJ2-7|NA|TRBD1|TRBV5-1
CASSLGQGAREQYF
TGCGCCAGCAGCTTGGGGCAGGGGGCTAGGGAGCAGTACTTC